The rows below give T cell receptor beta chains drawn from one sample of a study of shared clonotypes between healthy human individuals. The table came from immunoSEQ multiplex PCR; TCRdb's copy has only in-frame clones and leaves some out. Altogether 2 million to 2.5 million clones are present, 80% to 95% being singletons, with the ten largest covering 0.35% to 0.45%. The sequencing sample was made of naive CD4+ T cells from PBMCs. These receptors were collected from a man aged 18 to 29 in good health. Some clones in this sample may be carry-over from other donors' samples. Each CDR3 is given with its conserved first and last residue. A D gene is named only where the DNA matches it firmly. A row's size may be missing; if present it is once, few, many or a size class.

V gene	D gene	J gene	clone size	CDR3 protein	CDR3 DNA
TRBV7-9	TRBD1	TRBJ2-2	.	CASSSKDRGLGGELFF	TGTGCCAGCAGCTCGAAGGACAGGGGGCTAGGCGGGGAGCTGTTTTTT
TRBV29-1	.	TRBJ1-1	.	CSVDTLAQREAFF	TGCAGCGTTGATACCCTAGCACAGCGTGAAGCTTTCTTT
TRBV28	.	TRBJ1-5	.	CASSLGGWEYQPQHF	TGTGCCAGCAGTTTGGGGGGGTGGGAGTATCAGCCCCAGCATTTT
TRBV7-2	TRBD1	TRBJ1-2	once	CASSLDRGRYLNYGYTF	TGTGCCAGCAGCTTAGATAGGGGGCGATATTTGAACTATGGCTACACCTTC
TRBV28	TRBD1	TRBJ2-5	once	CASSDIRGRLQETQYF	TGTGCCAGCAGTGATATCAGGGGGCGCCTCCAAGAGACCCAGTACTTC
TRBV5-1	.	TRBJ1-1	.	CASSLEGRNTEAFF	TGCGCCAGCAGCTTGGAGGGACGGAACACTGAAGCTTTCTTT
TRBV28	.	TRBJ2-1	.	CASSLGGTGSYNEQFF	TGTGCCAGCAGTTTAGGGGGGACTGGCTCCTACAATGAGCAGTTCTTC
TRBV29-1	.	TRBJ1-2	once	CSVDENYGYTF	TGCAGCGTTGACGAGAACTATGGCTACACCTTC
TRBV30	TRBD1	TRBJ1-5	.	CAWSPKYRGDQPQHF	TGTGCCTGGAGTCCGAAATACAGGGGCGATCAGCCCCAGCATTTT
TRBV19	.	TRBJ1-2	.	CASSIEKGSYGYTF	TGTGCCAGTAGTATAGAGAAAGGGAGCTATGGCTACACCTTC
TRBV2	.	TRBJ1-1	few	CASGLVGAAFF	TGTGCCAGCGGACTGGTAGGGGCGGCTTTCTTT
TRBV5-1	.	TRBJ1-3	.	CASSLTDSEDTIYF	TGCGCCAGCAGCTTAACGGACAGCGAGGACACCATATATTTT
TRBV2	TRBD1	TRBJ1-2	.	CASSENRGLGGYTF	TGTGCCAGCAGTGAAAACAGGGGGCTTGGAGGCTACACCTTC
TRBV6-5	.	TRBJ2-7	.	CASSYSGGSYEQYF	TGTGCCAGCAGTTACTCAGGAGGGTCCTACGAGCAGTACTTC
TRBV6-1	.	TRBJ1-5	.	CASSGLKGGSNQPQHF	TGTGCCAGCAGTGGGTTAAAGGGGGGTAGCAATCAGCCCCAGCATTTT
TRBV6-5	TRBD2	TRBJ2-7	.	CASRTMASGKYEQYF	TGTGCCAGCAGGACAATGGCTAGCGGGAAATACGAGCAGTACTTC
TRBV10-1	TRBD1	TRBJ2-7	.	CAISWADRGSREQYF	TGCGCCATCAGCTGGGCGGACAGGGGTTCTCGCGAGCAGTACTTC
TRBV5-1	TRBD1	TRBJ1-1	.	CASSSQGLNTEAFF	TGCGCCAGCAGCTCACAGGGGTTGAACACTGAAGCTTTCTTT
TRBV19	.	TRBJ2-5	.	CASSIGQIYRETQYF	TGTGCCAGTAGTATAGGACAGATATACCGAGAGACCCAGTACTTC
TRBV28	.	TRBJ1-1	.	CASSLYGGAHTEAFF	TGTGCCAGCAGTTTATATGGGGGCGCGCACACTGAAGCTTTCTTT
TRBV19	TRBD2	TRBJ2-2	.	CASSRQLAGGPGELFF	TGTGCCAGTAGCCGTCAACTAGCGGGAGGGCCCGGGGAGCTGTTTTTT
TRBV6-1	TRBD1	TRBJ2-7	.	CASSRQGVDSYEQYF	TGTGCCAGCAGTAGACAGGGGGTAGACTCCTACGAGCAGTACTTC
TRBV28	.	TRBJ2-2	.	CASGEGWVRELFF	TGTGCCAGCGGGGAAGGGTGGGTCCGGGAGCTGTTTTTT
TRBV6-5	TRBD1	TRBJ2-7	.	CASSYSTGGYDEQYF	TGTGCCAGCAGTTACTCCACAGGGGGGTACGACGAGCAGTACTTC
TRBV28	.	TRBJ1-4	.	CASSFPGRLNEKLFF	TGTGCCAGCAGTTTTCCGGGCCGCCTGAATGAAAAACTGTTTTTT
TRBV6-1	.	TRBJ1-4	.	CASSDSQRDEKLFF	TGTGCCAGCAGTGACTCCCAAAGGGATGAAAAACTGTTTTTT
TRBV18	.	TRBJ2-7	.	CASSPKQGGSDEQYF	TGTGCCAGCTCACCAAAGCAGGGTGGGTCGGACGAGCAGTACTTC
TRBV4-2	.	TRBJ2-7	.	CASSQVAAYEQYF	TGTGCCAGCAGCCAAGTGGCCGCCTACGAGCAGTACTTC
TRBV6-5	.	TRBJ1-5	.	CASRPDGLGPQHF	TGTGCCAGCAGACCGGACGGCCTTGGGCCCCAGCATTTT
TRBV19	.	TRBJ1-5	.	CASSGPYSNQPQHF	TGTGCCAGTAGTGGCCCTTATAGCAATCAGCCCCAGCATTTT
TRBV19	.	TRBJ2-1	.	CASSLVASSYNEQFF	TGTGCCAGTAGTTTAGTAGCGAGCTCCTACAATGAGCAGTTCTTC
TRBV6-5	.	TRBJ1-5	once	CASAGKTNQPQHF	TGTGCCAGCGCAGGGAAGACAAATCAGCCCCAGCATTTT
TRBV2	.	TRBJ2-1	.	CASRRLAGISEQFF	TGTGCCAGCAGACGGTTGGCAGGGATCTCTGAGCAGTTCTTC
TRBV5-1	TRBD1	TRBJ1-1	.	CATTGGSGNTEAFF	TGCGCCACTACAGGGGGAAGTGGGAACACTGAAGCTTTCTTT
TRBV5-1	.	TRBJ1-2	.	CASSAGGQTYGYTF	TGCGCCAGCAGCGCCGGCGGACAGACCTATGGCTACACCTTC
TRBV14	TRBD2	TRBJ2-1	.	CASSSLAGVRNEQFF	TGTGCCAGCAGCTCCCTAGCGGGAGTCCGAAATGAGCAGTTCTTC
TRBV6-6	TRBD1	TRBJ2-7	.	CASSRDRVYEQYF	TGTGCCAGCAGTAGGGACAGGGTCTACGAGCAGTACTTC
TRBV10-3	TRBD2	TRBJ2-7	.	CAISRLAGEDSEQYF	TGTGCCATCAGCCGTTTAGCGGGGGAGGACTCCGAGCAGTACTTC
TRBV2	.	TRBJ2-2	.	CATRRDTGELFF	TGTGCCACCCGACGAGACACCGGGGAGCTGTTTTTT
TRBV6-5	TRBD2	TRBJ2-7	.	CASHGWGREGEQYF	TGTGCCAGCCATGGGTGGGGCAGGGAGGGCGAGCAGTACTTC
TRBV5-6	.	TRBJ2-7	.	CASNLGARDEQYF	TGTGCCAGCAACTTGGGGGCCAGGGACGAGCAGTACTTC
TRBV13	.	TRBJ2-2	.	CASGPWGGNTGELFF	TGTGCCAGCGGACCCTGGGGCGGGAACACCGGGGAGCTGTTTTTT
TRBV7-6	.	TRBJ1-2	.	CASSYDENYGYTF	TGTGCCAGCAGTTATGACGAGAACTATGGCTACACCTTC
TRBV20-1	.	TRBJ2-1	.	CSARRQREQFF	TGCAGTGCTAGACGCCAGCGGGAGCAGTTCTTC
TRBV5-1	TRBD2	TRBJ2-1	.	CASSLGSKAGEYNEQFF	TGCGCCAGCAGCTTGGGCTCCAAAGCGGGAGAGTACAATGAGCAGTTCTTC
TRBV7-2	.	TRBJ1-3	.	CASSPQGSIRPGNTIYF	TGTGCCAGCAGCCCACAGGGTTCCATTCGGCCTGGAAACACCATATATTTT
TRBV2	.	TRBJ2-5	once	CASRQLQETQYF	TGTGCCAGCCGACAGCTCCAAGAGACCCAGTACTTC
TRBV4-2	.	TRBJ1-5	few	CASSQSDTGNQPQHF	TGTGCCAGCAGCCAAAGTGACACCGGCAATCAGCCCCAGCATTTT
TRBV11-2	TRBD1	TRBJ2-7	.	CASSRQGREQYF	TGTGCCAGCAGCCGACAGGGGCGCGAGCAGTACTTC
TRBV19	.	TRBJ1-1	.	CASSFLAGTEAFF	TGTGCCAGTAGTTTCCTCGCGGGCACTGAAGCTTTCTTT
TRBV27	TRBD2	TRBJ2-7	.	CASSPLERDREQYF	TGTGCCAGCAGTCCCCTAGAGCGGGACCGCGAGCAGTACTTC
TRBV30	.	TRBJ1-2	.	CAWSKRENARANYGYTF	TGTGCCTGGAGTAAAAGGGAAAACGCCCGGGCTAACTATGGCTACACCTTC
TRBV25-1	.	TRBJ1-2	.	CASSVGRESGYTF	TGTGCCAGCAGTGTAGGCAGGGAGTCTGGCTACACCTTC
TRBV4-1	TRBD2	TRBJ2-1	.	CASSQGREFPYNEQFF	TGCGCCAGCAGCCAAGGGCGGGAGTTCCCCTACAATGAGCAGTTCTTC
TRBV4-3	.	TRBJ2-7	.	CASSQDRFYEQYF	TGCGCCAGCAGCCAAGATCGGTTTTACGAGCAGTACTTC